This T cell receptor (beta chain) was recovered during a study of T cells in Graves' hyperthyroidism and ophthalmopathy (dated by TCRdb to between 2018 and 2021). Background for the entire study: Peripheral blood samples were taken at initial diagnosis, before any treatment was given. The study also compared thyroid tissue and blood T-cell repertoires from 5 to 7 Graves' hyperthyroidism patients. A discovery cohort of about a hundred patients, about 43 with Graves' ophthalmopathy and 57 with stable Graves' hyperthyroidism, was used to find distinguishing TCR V-J signatures. For training and testing, the 100 or so patients in the discovery cohort were randomly divided in a 7:3 ratio. TCR Vbeta CDR3 sequencing of 135 peripheral blood samples (approximately 44 ophthalmopathy, some 75 hyperthyroidism and roughly 17 progressor patients) is reported in the paper. An independent validation cohort of about 19 hyperthyroidism patients and approximately 15 patients who later progressed to ophthalmopathy tested prospective prediction of ophthalmopathy. Following sampling, methimazole starting at 30 mg daily was given to hyperthyroidism patients, and high-dose intravenous methylprednisolone was given to ophthalmopathy patients.

Study-level results and caveats: Most expanded thyroid clonotypes (frequency above 0.001) were also detected in blood, a finding suggesting that blood repertoires may reflect thyroid immune responses. No statistical method was used to set the sample size in advance, and investigators knew the group allocation. Ophthalmopathy was separated from stable hyperthyroidism by a 13 V-J signature model, with approximately 90% sensitivity and about 81% specificity obtained in cross-validation and 80%/75% obtained in testing. In validation, the model predicted progression to ophthalmopathy a median of around six months before onset, with approximately 71% sensitivity and about 72% specificity.

The TCR beta CDR3 regions were amplified from RNA transcripts. The TCR CDR3 was subjected to a first round of RT-PCR using the HTBI primer set and the Qiagen OneStep RT-PCR kit. The libraries were constructed in a second round of multiplex PCR and then size-selected and purified. Libraries were sequenced paired-end with 100 bp reads on an Illumina HiSeq2000. The original methods were these. SOAPnuke was used to process the raw data, throwing out any read that contained adapters or uncalled bases, had a mean Phred below 15, or lacked an exact constant-primer or identifier match. High-quality paired reads were merged using COPE v1.2.5, and each unique nucleotide sequence was defined as a clonotype. MiTCR v1.1 was used to align the clonotypes against IMGT TRBV, TRBD and TRBJ reference segments. The analysis included only V-J combinations with a frequency above 0.0001, which together covered more than 99% of the repertoires. A TCS score was defined as the ratio between F50 (clonal expansion) and ExV (chaos), using BLOSUM62-based TCRdist between CDR3 peptides within each V-J. Welch's t-statistics and random forest reduced around 550 V-J features to fewer than 15, which were used in a naive Bayes classifier (R e1071). The Morisita-Horn index was used to measure how similar the thyroid and blood repertoires were. TCRdb took the public reads, trimmed them with fastp at Q25, ran MiXCR for clone calling and kept in-frame beta chains. Every CDR3 protein is listed once, alongside the most common genes and DNA of its rows. What appears here as the V and J calls and clone size reflects TCRdb's work, not the paper's. The sample table contains over 700,000 distinct CDR3 sequences; only one count was recorded for over 35% of them. The ten largest clones represent roughly 8.3% of the sample.

Graves' hyperthyroidism was defined as stable when no progression to ophthalmopathy occurred over 18 months of follow-up. Hyperthyroidism patients were aged 18 to 65 years and newly diagnosed, with disease duration of less than 2 months. Any patient with an uncontrolled infection, another autoimmune disease, pregnancy or lactation was excluded. Clinical symptoms, serum thyroxine and TRAb, thyroid ultrasound, and orbital computed tomography formed the basis for the diagnoses. Ficoll-Paque density gradient centrifugation was used to isolate PBMCs from about 10 ml of fresh peripheral blood. Trizol reagent was used to extract total RNA, and RNA quality was then checked on an Agilent 2100 Bioanalyzer. Worth noting for this clonotype: No cognate antigen has been identified for it. Per-base qualities were not stored, and no clone one base away is much larger.

From its cysteine to its phenylalanine, the CDR3 spans 13 amino acids. The only DNA kept is the CDR3, 39 bases in frame from the first base. A distance of 13 bases separates the germline ends of V and J, which lose 6 bases and 5 bases respectively. The germline V gene sets CDR1 to MNHNS and CDR2 to SASEGT. The source of this sequence is a man between 18 and 35 years old with Graves' hyperthyroidism. Material for sequencing was blood. Rearrangement joined TRBV6-1 to TRBJ1-1; the D gene is unclear. CDR3 region: CASRRAAGTEAFF. Here is the DNA: TGTGCCAGCAGGAGGGCAGCGGGGACTGAAGCTTTCTTT.